This T cell receptor beta chain was captured in a study of cytomegalovirus exposure and HLA in healthy donors. PCR employed 60 Vbeta and 13 Jbeta primers. Sequenced by immunoSEQ multiplex PCR; TCRdb stores in-frame clones only, minus some. The sample has fewer than 350,000 clones, roughly 89% seen once. This CDR3 spans 17 amino acids. The V gene's germline CDR1 is SEHNR and CDR2 FQNEAQ (reference sequence). The junction had 7 bases not matched to a gene; V was cut back by 1 base and J by 0 bases. The chain couples TRBV7-9 to TRBJ2-3; 7 bases map to TRBD2. The sequencing sample was made of PBMCs. The sequence was obtained from a woman younger than 30 in good health and CMV-seronegative. The CDR3, as DNA: TGTGCCAGCAGCTTAGACGCTAGCGGCCTTAGCACAGATACGCAGTATTTT. It specifies CASSLDASGLSTDTQYF.